This TCR beta chain was sequenced during a study of PD-1 blockade in classical Hodgkin lymphoma. Broader study findings: By cycle point C4D1, TCR diversity had risen significantly in CD4+ cells (but not CD8+ cells). Baseline TCR diversity was reportedly lower in newly diagnosed patients than in healthy donors. It was reported as lower still in relapsed/refractory patients.

With respect to this clone: Its antigen is unknown.

Profiled with immunoSEQ multiplex PCR; TCRdb holds only in-frame clones, not every one. The sample consists of tens of thousands of clones, over 75% of them appearing once. All patients experienced relapse after autologous stem cell transplantation, and brentuximab vedotin exposure was variable. Per the germline V gene, CDR1 is SGHRS and CDR2 is YFSETQ. The ends lost 4 bases at V and 1 base at J; junction bases unmatched: 7. This CDR3 contains 15 residues. This sample comprised peripheral blood mononuclear cells (PBMCs), obtained at baseline. The chain recombines TRBV5-1 with TRBJ2-7; 8 nucleotides agree with TRBD1. This clonotype was sampled from a human donor with classical Hodgkin lymphoma. CDR3 sequence (DNA): TGCGCCAGCAGCAAAGGACAGGGTAGATCCTACGAGCAGTACTTC. Translation gives CASSKGQGRSYEQYF. The whole variable domain, filled in from reference TRBV5-1 and TRBJ2-7, reads KAGVTQTPRYLIKTRGQQVTLSCSPISGHRSVSWYQQTPGQGLQFLFEYFSETQRNKGNFPGRFSGRQFSNSRSEMNVSTLELGDSALYLCASSKGQGRSYEQYFGPGTRLTVT.